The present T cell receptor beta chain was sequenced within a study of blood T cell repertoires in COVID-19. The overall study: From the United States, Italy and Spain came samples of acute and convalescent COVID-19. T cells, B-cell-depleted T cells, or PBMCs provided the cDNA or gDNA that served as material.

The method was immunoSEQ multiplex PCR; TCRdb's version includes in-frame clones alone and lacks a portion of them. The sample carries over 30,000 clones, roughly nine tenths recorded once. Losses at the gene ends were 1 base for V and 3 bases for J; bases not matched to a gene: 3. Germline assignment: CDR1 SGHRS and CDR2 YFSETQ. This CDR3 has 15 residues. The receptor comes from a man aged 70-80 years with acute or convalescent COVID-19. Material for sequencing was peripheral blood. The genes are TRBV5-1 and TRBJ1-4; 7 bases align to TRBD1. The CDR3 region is CASSLRQGANEKLFF. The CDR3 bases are TGCGCCAGCAGCTTGAGACAGGGAGCTAATGAAAAACTGTTTTTT.